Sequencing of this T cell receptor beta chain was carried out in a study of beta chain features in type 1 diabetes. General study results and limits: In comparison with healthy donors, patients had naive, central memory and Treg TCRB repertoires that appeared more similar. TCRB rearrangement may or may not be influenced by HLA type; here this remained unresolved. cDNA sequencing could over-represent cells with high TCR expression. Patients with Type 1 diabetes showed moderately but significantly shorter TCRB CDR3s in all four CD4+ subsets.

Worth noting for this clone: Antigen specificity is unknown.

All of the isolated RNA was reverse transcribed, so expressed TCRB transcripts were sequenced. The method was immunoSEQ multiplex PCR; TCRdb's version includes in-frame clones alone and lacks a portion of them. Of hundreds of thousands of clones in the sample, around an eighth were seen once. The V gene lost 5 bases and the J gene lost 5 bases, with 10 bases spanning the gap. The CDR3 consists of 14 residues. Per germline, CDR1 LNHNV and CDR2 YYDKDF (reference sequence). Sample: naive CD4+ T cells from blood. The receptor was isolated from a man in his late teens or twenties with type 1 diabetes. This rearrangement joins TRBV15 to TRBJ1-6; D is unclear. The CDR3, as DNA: TGTGCCACCAGCCCCGAGGGTAATAATTCACCCCTCCACTTT. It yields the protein CATSPEGNNSPLHF.